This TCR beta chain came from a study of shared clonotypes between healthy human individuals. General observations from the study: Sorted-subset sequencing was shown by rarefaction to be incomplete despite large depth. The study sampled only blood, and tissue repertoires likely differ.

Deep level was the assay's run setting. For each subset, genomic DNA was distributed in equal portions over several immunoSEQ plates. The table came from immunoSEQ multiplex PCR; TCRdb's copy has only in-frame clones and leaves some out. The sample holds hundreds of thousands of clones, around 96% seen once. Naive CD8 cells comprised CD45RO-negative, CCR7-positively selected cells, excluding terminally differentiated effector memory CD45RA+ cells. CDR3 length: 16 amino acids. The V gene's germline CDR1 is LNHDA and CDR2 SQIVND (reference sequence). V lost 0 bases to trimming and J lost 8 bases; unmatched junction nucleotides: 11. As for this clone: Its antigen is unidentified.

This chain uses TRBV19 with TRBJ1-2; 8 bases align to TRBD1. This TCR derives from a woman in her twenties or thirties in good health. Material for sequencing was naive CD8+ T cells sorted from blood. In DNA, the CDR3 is TGTGCCAGTAGTATAGAGCCGGGACAGGCCCTCGGGGGCTACACCTTC. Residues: CASSIEPGQALGGYTF. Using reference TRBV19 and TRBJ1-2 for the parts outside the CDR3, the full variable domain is DGGITQSPKYLFRKEGQNVTLSCEQNLNHDAMYWYRQDPGQGLRLIYYSQIVNDFQKGDIAEGYSVSREKKESFPLTVTSAQKNPTAFYLCASSIEPGQALGGYTFGSGTRLTVV.